These T cell receptor beta chains were read from a single sample in a study of cytomegalovirus exposure and HLA in healthy donors. Repertoires were generated with immunoSEQ multiplex PCR, while TCRdb's copy carries only in-frame clones and drops some. Of about 83,000 clones listed, about three quarters are singletons. The source material was PBMCs. These receptor sequences come from a man aged 55 to 70 in good health and CMV-seronegative. CDR3s include the opening cysteine and the closing phenylalanine or tryptophan. Fields, in order: D gene, V gene, clone size, J gene, CDR3 DNA, CDR3 protein. A D gene is named only where the DNA matches it firmly. Where a row states a size, it is once, few, many or the class of an expanded clone; other rows omit it.

d_gene: TRBD2; v_gene: TRBV7-6; abundance: -; j_gene: TRBJ2-7; CDR3nt: TGTGCCAGCAGCTTACTACTAGCGGGACGCGAGCAGTACTTC; CDR3aa: CASSLLLAGREQYF
d_gene: TRBD1; v_gene: TRBV5-6; abundance: -; j_gene: TRBJ1-3; CDR3nt: TGTGCCAGCAGCTTGGTCCCGGGGACAGTCTCTGGAAACACCATATATTTT; CDR3aa: CASSLVPGTVSGNTIYF
d_gene: TRBD1; v_gene: TRBV19; abundance: -; j_gene: TRBJ2-3; CDR3nt: TGTGCCAGTAGTATCCCGGGACAGGGGGCAGATACGCAGTATTTT; CDR3aa: CASSIPGQGADTQYF
d_gene: -; v_gene: TRBV28; abundance: -; j_gene: TRBJ2-3; CDR3nt: TGTGCCAGCAGTTTAGCGGGGAGAAGCACAGATACGCAGTATTTT; CDR3aa: CASSLAGRSTDTQYF
d_gene: TRBD2; v_gene: TRBV10-3; abundance: few; j_gene: TRBJ2-2; CDR3nt: TGTGCCATCAGTGATGGGCTGGGCGGGAGGGACACCGGGGAGCTGTTTTTT; CDR3aa: CAISDGLGGRDTGELFF
d_gene: -; v_gene: TRBV19; abundance: -; j_gene: TRBJ1-2; CDR3nt: TGTGCCAGTAGTATTTGGTCGGGTTCATCCTTCGGTGGCTACACCTTC; CDR3aa: CASSIWSGSSFGGYTF
d_gene: -; v_gene: TRBV11-2; abundance: -; j_gene: TRBJ1-5; CDR3nt: TGTGCCAGCAGCTTTGGGGCCAATCAGCCCCAGCATTTT; CDR3aa: CASSFGANQPQHF
d_gene: TRBD1; v_gene: TRBV5-1; abundance: -; j_gene: TRBJ2-5; CDR3nt: TGCGCCAGCAGCCCGGGGGACAGGGGTACTCAAGAGACCCAGTACTTC; CDR3aa: CASSPGDRGTQETQYF
d_gene: -; v_gene: TRBV7-6; abundance: -; j_gene: TRBJ1-1; CDR3nt: TGTGCCAGCAGCTTAGGGGGCCCCAACACTGAAGCTTTCTTT; CDR3aa: CASSLGGPNTEAFF
d_gene: -; v_gene: TRBV5-1; abundance: -; j_gene: TRBJ2-5; CDR3nt: TGCGCCAGCGGATTACAGGGATCCTTAGATCAAGAGACCCAGTACTTC; CDR3aa: CASGLQGSLDQETQYF
d_gene: -; v_gene: TRBV5-1; abundance: few; j_gene: TRBJ1-2; CDR3nt: TGCGCCAGCAGCCCACAGGGAGACTATGGCTACACCTTC; CDR3aa: CASSPQGDYGYTF
d_gene: -; v_gene: TRBV18; abundance: once; j_gene: TRBJ2-5; CDR3nt: TGTGCCAGCTCACCAGCAGTGCAAGAGACCCAGTACTTC; CDR3aa: CASSPAVQETQYF
d_gene: -; v_gene: TRBV5-1; abundance: -; j_gene: TRBJ1-1; CDR3nt: TGCGCCAGCAGCTTGGCCAGGGCTAACACTGAAGCTTTCTTT; CDR3aa: CASSLARANTEAFF
d_gene: -; v_gene: TRBV25-1; abundance: -; j_gene: TRBJ2-1; CDR3nt: TGTGCCAGCACTGACGGGAGAGACTACAATGAGCAGTTCTTC; CDR3aa: CASTDGRDYNEQFF
d_gene: -; v_gene: TRBV7-2; abundance: -; j_gene: TRBJ2-5; CDR3nt: TGTGCCAGCTTCGCTGGGGCGGTTGGAGAGACCCAGTACTTC; CDR3aa: CASFAGAVGETQYF
d_gene: -; v_gene: TRBV12-2; abundance: -; j_gene: TRBJ2-2; CDR3nt: TGTGCAAGTCGTTATTACAGGGTTTGGGGGGAGCTGTTTTTT; CDR3aa: CASRYYRVWGELFF
d_gene: -; v_gene: TRBV6-5; abundance: few; j_gene: TRBJ1-6; CDR3nt: TGTGCCAGCAGTCCCTCGCTATTTTCACCCCTCCACTTT; CDR3aa: CASSPSLFSPLHF
d_gene: -; v_gene: TRBV10-1; abundance: -; j_gene: TRBJ2-2; CDR3nt: TGCGCCAGCTCTAACGGGGTAAACACCGGGGAGCTGTTTTTT; CDR3aa: CASSNGVNTGELFF
d_gene: -; v_gene: TRBV7-9; abundance: -; j_gene: TRBJ2-2; CDR3nt: TGTGCCAGCAACCCTCTGGGGCAGCCTGAGCACGGGGAGCTGTTTTTT; CDR3aa: CASNPLGQPEHGELFF
d_gene: -; v_gene: TRBV5-1; abundance: -; j_gene: TRBJ2-7; CDR3nt: TGCGCCAGCGCTAGGGGTCGTTATGGTACGGACGAGCAGTACTTC; CDR3aa: CASARGRYGTDEQYF
d_gene: TRBD2; v_gene: TRBV4-2; abundance: -; j_gene: TRBJ2-7; CDR3nt: TGTGCCAGCAGCCCGGGACTAGACTCAACCTACGAGCAGTACTTC; CDR3aa: CASSPGLDSTYEQYF
d_gene: TRBD1; v_gene: TRBV10-1; abundance: -; j_gene: TRBJ1-1; CDR3nt: TGCGCCAGCACCCCCGACAGGGGAAAAACTGAAGCTTTCTTT; CDR3aa: CASTPDRGKTEAFF
d_gene: TRBD2; v_gene: TRBV27; abundance: -; j_gene: TRBJ2-1; CDR3nt: TGTGCCAGCAGTTTAAGGGGACTAGCGGGGTTTGCATTCAATGAGCAGTTCTTC; CDR3aa: CASSLRGLAGFAFNEQFF
d_gene: -; v_gene: TRBV10-3; abundance: -; j_gene: TRBJ2-1; CDR3nt: TGTGCCATCAATGCTGTCCCTACTGTCGAGGGTGAGCAGTTCTTC; CDR3aa: CAINAVPTVEGEQFF
d_gene: TRBD1; v_gene: TRBV7-9; abundance: -; j_gene: TRBJ1-6; CDR3nt: TGTGCCAGCAGACCGGCGGGACAGGGACAATCACCCCTCCACTTT; CDR3aa: CASRPAGQGQSPLHF
d_gene: -; v_gene: TRBV2; abundance: few; j_gene: TRBJ2-3; CDR3nt: TGTGCCAGCAAGTGGACAGCTAGCACAGATACGCAGTATTTT; CDR3aa: CASKWTASTDTQYF
d_gene: -; v_gene: TRBV6-5; abundance: -; j_gene: TRBJ1-5; CDR3nt: TGTGCCAGCAGCCCGGGGGGGGATCAGCCCCAGCATTTT; CDR3aa: CASSPGGDQPQHF
d_gene: -; v_gene: TRBV19; abundance: -; j_gene: TRBJ1-5; CDR3nt: TGTGCCAGCGCGGCAGTAGCGGGAATGGCCTCCTATCAGCCCCAGCATTTT; CDR3aa: CASAAVAGMASYQPQHF
d_gene: -; v_gene: TRBV7-6; abundance: -; j_gene: TRBJ2-2; CDR3nt: TGTGCCAGCAGCTTATCGCGGGCCGGGGAGCTGTTTTTT; CDR3aa: CASSLSRAGELFF